This T cell receptor beta chain was sequenced during a study of blood T cell repertoires in COVID-19. The length of the CDR3 is 13 residues. Trimming removed 6 bases at V and 3 bases at J, with 11 bases between. Generated by immunoSEQ multiplex PCR, the TCRdb table keeps only in-frame clones and is missing some. The data show over 150,000 clones, about 85% seen once. Sequencing was carried out using peripheral blood. The chain is built from TRBV12-3 or TRBV12-4 and TRBJ1-1; D ambiguous. This clonotype was sampled from a man between 40 and 49 years old with acute or convalescent COVID-19. The CDR3 coding sequence is TGTGCCAGCAGCCAAACAGCATACACTGAAGCTTTCTTT. Its translation is CASSQTAYTEAFF.